These 23 T cell receptor beta chains were sequenced from one sample in a study of cytomegalovirus exposure and HLA in healthy donors. In the PCR, 60 Vbeta and 13 Jbeta primers were used. The method was immunoSEQ multiplex PCR; TCRdb's version includes in-frame clones alone and lacks a portion of them. The sample holds hundreds of thousands of clones; approximately 85% are singletons and the top ten take about 0.25%. Source material: PBMCs. Receptors were obtained from a girl aged 2 to 10 in good health and CMV-seronegative.

This chain joins TRBV11-2 and TRBJ2-5; 12 bases fit TRBD2. The CDR3 contains 16 residues. In germline, CDR1 is SGHAT, CDR2 FQNNGV. V shed 5 bases, J shed 4 bases, and the junction held 8 bases outside the gene matches. CDR3 sequence: CASSPRGLAGRETQYF. CDR3 nucleotides: TGTGCCAGCAGCCCTAGGGGACTAGCGGGTCGAGAGACCCAGTACTTC. The full variable domain, with the rest looked up from reference TRBV11-2 and TRBJ2-5, is EAGVAQSPRYKIIEKRQSVAFWCNPISGHATLYWYQQILGQGPKLLIQFQNNGVVDDSQLPKDRFSAERLKGVDSTLKIQPAKLEDSAVYLCASSPRGLAGRETQYFGPGTRLLVL.

The chain carries TRBV29-1 and TRBJ1-6; possibly TRBD1 for D (5 bases). The germline gives CDR1 SQVTM, CDR2 ANQGSEA. Trimming took 8 bases from V and 8 from J, leaving 13 bases between them. CDR3 length: 12 residues. CDR3 loop: CSRTKHDSPLHF. CDR3 DNA sequence: TGCAGCCGGACAAAGCATGATTCACCCCTCCACTTT.

The J gene is TRBJ2-1, the V gene TRBV6-5, with D possibly being TRBD1 (5 bases). The V end was cut by 2 bases, the J end by 9 bases, with 14 bases between. Germline CDR1 MNHEY, CDR2 SVGAGI. This CDR3 comprises 14 residues. The CDR3, as DNA: TGTGCCAGCAGTTACGGATATGGGGCTACTGAGCAGTTCTTC. This encodes CASSYGYGATEQFF.

The CDR3 DNA reads TGTGCCAGCAGTCCCGCGACACCAATTCCACAAGAGACCCAGTACTTC. Its translation is CASSPATPIPQETQYF. This chain uses TRBV27 with TRBJ2-5; no definite D call. V gave up 5 bases and J gave up 2 bases, with 18 bases separating them. The CDR3 runs 16 residues. The germline gives CDR1 MNHEY, CDR2 SMNVEV (reference sequence).

V and J are TRBV4-1 and TRBJ2-7; no definite D call. The V gene lost 3 bases and the J gene lost 3 bases, with 3 bases spanning the gap. Germline V gives CDR1 MGHRA, CDR2 YSYEKL. This CDR3 has 11 residues. The CDR3 bases are TGCGCCAGCAGCCATTACTACGAGCAGTACTTC. Translating gives CASSHYYEQYF.

V and J are TRBV2 and TRBJ1-5, with TRBD1 identical over 9 bases. CDR3 length: 16 residues. Trimming removed 4 bases from V and 7 bases from J; junction bases left unmatched: 11. The V gene's germline CDR1 is SNHLY and CDR2 FYNNEI. The CDR3 region is CASSGEPGQGRQPQHF. In DNA, the CDR3 is TGTGCCAGCAGTGGGGAGCCGGGACAGGGCCGACAGCCCCAGCATTTT.

The rearrangement uses TRBV7-9 and TRBJ2-7, with 7 bases that match TRBD2. V lost 1 base, J lost 5 bases, and 11 bases stayed unmatched. The CDR3 length is 16 residues. Per the germline V gene, CDR1 is SEHNR and CDR2 is FQNEAQ (reference sequence). CDR3 residues: CASSLVGMTSINEQYF. The CDR3 bases are TGTGCCAGCAGCTTAGTGGGCATGACTAGCATCAACGAGCAGTACTTC. Complete variable domain (other parts from reference TRBV7-9 and TRBJ2-7): DTGVSQNPRHKITKRGQNVTFRCDPISEHNRLYWYRQTLGQGPEFLTYFQNEAQLEKSRLLSDRFSAERPKGSFSTLEIQRTEQGDSAMYLCASSLVGMTSINEQYFGPGTRLTVT.

This clone was detected only once. The chain recombines TRBV5-1 with TRBJ2-2; D is unresolved. The germline gives CDR1 SGHRS, CDR2 YFSETQ. V shed 0 bases and J shed 8 bases, with 5 bases lying between them. The CDR3 has 12 amino acids. The CDR3 protein is CASSLGPGELFF. In nucleotides, the CDR3 is TGCGCCAGCAGCTTGGGTCCAGGGGAGCTGTTTTTT.

V usage is TRBV13 and J usage is TRBJ2-1, with D perhaps TRBD2 (6 bases). Germline V gives CDR1 PRHDT, CDR2 FYEKMQ (reference sequence). V gave up 3 bases and J gave up 7 bases, with 10 bases separating them. This CDR3 comprises 13 residues. CDR3 nucleotide sequence: TGTGCCAGCAGCTTTATAGCGGAAAATGAGCAGTTCTTC. Protein sequence: CASSFIAENEQFF.

This clone was counted only a few times. Different DNA sequences within this sample yield the same CDR3. The J gene is TRBJ1-1, the V gene TRBV6-1; D call uncertain. Trimming shortened V by 6 bases and J by 7 bases, and 3 bases separated the two germline ends. The CDR3 is 9 residues long. Germline lookup yields CDR1 MNHNS and CDR2 SASEGT. CDR3 loop: CASSVEAFF. The CDR3 bases are TGTGCCAGCAGCGTTGAAGCTTTCTTT.

J is TRBJ2-2 and V is TRBV5-5; 7 positions match TRBD2. This CDR3 is built from 16 residues. CDR1 SGHKS and CDR2 YYEKEE come from the germline V gene (reference sequence). Unmatched junction bases numbered 5, after V lost 1 base and J lost 2 bases. This CDR3 is CASSLPLAVNTGELFF. CDR3 nucleotides: TGTGCCAGCAGCTTGCCCCTAGCGGTAAACACCGGGGAGCTGTTTTTT.

The genes are TRBV27 and TRBJ2-7; TRBD2 agrees at 14 bases. This CDR3 has 15 amino acids. Per germline, CDR1 MNHEY and CDR2 SMNVEV (reference sequence). The junction had 4 bases not matched to a gene; V was cut back by 6 bases and J by 3 bases. CDR3 region: CASRPTSGGGYEQYF. CDR3 bases: TGTGCCAGCAGACCGACTAGCGGGGGGGGCTACGAGCAGTACTTC.

V gene TRBV6-6 combines with J gene TRBJ1-4; D possibly corresponds to TRBD1 (5 bases). The V end lost 2 bases, the J end lost 8 bases, and 6 bases lay between the germline ends. CDR1 is MNHNY and CDR2 is SVGAGI in the germline V gene (reference sequence). This CDR3 has 12 amino acids. The CDR3 loop is CASSYRQEKLFF. CDR3 DNA: TGTGCCAGCAGTTACAGACAGGAAAAACTGTTTTTT.

The rearrangement joins TRBV30 to TRBJ1-2, with a weak D call TRBD1 (5 bases). The V gene's germline CDR1 is GTSNPN and CDR2 SVGIG (reference sequence). The CDR3 is 15 amino acids. Trimming pared 3 bases from V and 5 bases from J, leaving 19 bases between. CDR3 sequence reads: CAWSGPRVPGYGYTF. The CDR3 DNA is TGTGCCTGGAGCGGCCCCAGGGTGCCCGGGTATGGCTACACCTTC.

The genes are TRBV5-1 and TRBJ2-7; 10 bases fit TRBD1. The V gene end was trimmed by 0 bases and the J gene end by 3 bases; junction bases not matched to a gene: 3. The CDR3 is made up of 15 amino acids. CDR1 SGHRS and CDR2 YFSETQ come from the germline V gene. CDR3 amino acids: CASSLVGTGDYEQYF. CDR3 sequence (DNA): TGCGCCAGCAGCTTGGTTGGGACAGGGGACTACGAGCAGTACTTC.

The V and J genes are TRBV9 and TRBJ2-7; 7 bases line up with TRBD2. V trimming: 4 bases; J trimming: 2 bases; junction bases outside the gene matches: 3. This CDR3 is built from 13 residues. Germline-derived CDR1 and CDR2 are SGDLS and YYNGEE. The CDR3 region is CASSPGTTYEQYF. The CDR3 coding sequence is TGTGCCAGCAGCCCAGGGACTACCTACGAGCAGTACTTC.

CDR3 region: CASSLRRAENTGELFF. CDR3 bases: TGTGCCAGCAGTCTAAGGCGGGCAGAAAACACCGGGGAGCTGTTTTTT. The chain joins TRBV5-6 to TRBJ2-2; the D gene is possibly TRBD2 (5 bases). The CDR3 loop spans 16 amino acids. Germline-derived CDR1 and CDR2 are SGHDT and YYEEEE. Trimming took off 5 bases at V and 2 bases at J, with 16 bases between the two ends.

The rearrangement uses TRBV4-1 and TRBJ2-5; perhaps TRBD2 as D (5 bases). The V gene's germline CDR1 is MGHRA and CDR2 YSYEKL. The CDR3 length is 14 residues. Trimming took 3 bases from V and 2 from J, leaving 10 bases between them. CDR3 in amino acids: CASSQRGGQETQYF. DNA for the CDR3: TGCGCCAGCAGCCAGCGAGGAGGTCAAGAGACCCAGTACTTC.

Here the CDR3 DNA reads TGCAGCGTTGAGGACTATAACACAGATACGCAGTATTTT. Protein sequence: CSVEDYNTDTQYF. The chain combines TRBV29-1 with TRBJ2-3, with a tentative D call TRBD2 (6 bases). CDR3 length: 13 residues. V was cut by 3 bases and J by 2 bases, with 9 bases left in between. Per germline, CDR1 SQVTM and CDR2 ANQGSEA.

The rearrangement uses TRBV11-2 and TRBJ2-3, with D possibly matching TRBD2 (7 bases). The CDR3 sequence is 15 residues long. The germline V and J ends were trimmed by 5 bases and 9 bases, with 21 bases remaining between them. Looked up from germline, CDR1 is SGHAT and CDR2 is FQNNGV. In nucleotides, the CDR3 is TGTGCCAGCAGCACCTTATTGGGGAGGGGGGGGACGCAGTATTTT. Translation: CASSTLLGRGGTQYF.

The chain combines TRBV4-1 with TRBJ2-1; 7 bases fit TRBD2. From germline, CDR1 is MGHRA and CDR2 YSYEKL. This CDR3 region has 20 residues. After removal of 4 bases from V and 0 bases from J, the junction contained 18 bases not matched to a gene. In DNA, the CDR3 is TGCGCCAGCAGCCCCAAGATCCCTAGCGGCGTCTATTACTCCTACAATGAGCAGTTCTTC. Translating it yields CASSPKIPSGVYYSYNEQFF.

V usage is TRBV2 and J usage is TRBJ1-2, with D hard to call. The CDR3 runs to 11 residues. Germline assignment: CDR1 SNHLY and CDR2 FYNNEI. The V gene lost 8 bases and the J gene lost 6 bases, with 10 bases spanning the gap. CDR3 sequence (DNA): TGTGCCAGCGAGGTTCCCAATGGCTACACCTTC. Translation: CASEVPNGYTF.

The J gene is TRBJ2-2, the V gene TRBV4-1; D might be TRBD1 (5 bases). Germline V gene sequence: CDR1 MGHRA, CDR2 YSYEKL. CDR3 length equals 18 residues. Between the trimmed V and J ends, which lost 0 bases and 6 bases, there was a span of 20 bases. The CDR3 DNA reads as TGCGCCAGCAGCCAAGAATCCGCGCTAGGGGCGTTCGCCGGGGAGCTGTTTTTT. Protein sequence: CASSQESALGAFAGELFF.